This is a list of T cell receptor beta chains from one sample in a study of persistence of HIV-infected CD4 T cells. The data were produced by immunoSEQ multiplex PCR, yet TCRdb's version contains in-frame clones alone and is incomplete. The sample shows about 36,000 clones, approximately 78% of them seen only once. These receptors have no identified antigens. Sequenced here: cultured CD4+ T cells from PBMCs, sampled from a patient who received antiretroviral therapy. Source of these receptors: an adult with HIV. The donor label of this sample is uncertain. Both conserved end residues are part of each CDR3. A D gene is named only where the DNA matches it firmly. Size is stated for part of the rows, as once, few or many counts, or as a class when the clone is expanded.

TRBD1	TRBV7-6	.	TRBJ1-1	CASSPNRGHTEAFF	TGTGCCAGCAGCCCGAACAGGGGACACACTGAAGCTTTCTTT
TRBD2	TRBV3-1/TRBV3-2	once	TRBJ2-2	CASSLGERGTGELFF	TGTGCCAGCAGCCTGGGCGAGCGGGGTACCGGGGAGCTGTTTTTT
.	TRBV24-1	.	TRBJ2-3	CATSVGPYTDTQYF	TGTGCCACCAGTGTAGGCCCGTACACAGATACGCAGTATTTT
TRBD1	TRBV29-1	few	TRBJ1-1	CSVGQGLNTEAFF	TGCAGCGTAGGACAGGGGCTGAACACTGAAGCTTTCTTT
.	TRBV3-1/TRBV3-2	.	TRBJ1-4	CASSPSGSNEKLFF	TGTGCCAGCAGCCCCTCTGGAAGCAATGAAAAACTGTTTTTT
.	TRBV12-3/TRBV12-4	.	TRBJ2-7	CASSPKVEQYF	TGTGCCAGCAGTCCCAAGGTCGAGCAGTACTTC
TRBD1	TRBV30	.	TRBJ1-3	CAWERPDKQGNAGNTIYF	TGTGCCTGGGAACGCCCGGATAAACAGGGGAATGCTGGAAACACCATATATTTT
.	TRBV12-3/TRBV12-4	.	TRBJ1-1	CASKSLGVPEAFF	TGTGCCAGCAAAAGCCTAGGGGTCCCTGAAGCTTTCTTT
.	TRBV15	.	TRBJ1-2	CATSRDGGGRGYGYTF	TGTGCCACCAGCAGAGATGGTGGGGGGCGGGGCTATGGCTACACCTTC
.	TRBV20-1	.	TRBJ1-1	CSARDIGGAFF	TGCAGTGCTAGAGATATAGGGGGGGCTTTCTTT
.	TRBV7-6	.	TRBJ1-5	CASSLLPTGPGDNQPQHF	TGTGCCAGCAGCTTACTACCGACCGGGCCGGGGGATAATCAGCCCCAGCATTTT
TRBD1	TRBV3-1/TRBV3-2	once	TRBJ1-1	CASSLTGRNTEAFF	TGTGCCAGCAGTCTGACAGGGAGGAACACTGAAGCTTTCTTT
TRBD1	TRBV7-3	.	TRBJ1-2	CASSLTAGGYGYTF	TGTGCCAGCAGCTTAACTGCAGGGGGCTATGGCTACACCTTC
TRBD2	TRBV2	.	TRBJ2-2	CASLWGGLADTGELFF	TGTGCCAGCCTCTGGGGGGGACTAGCGGACACCGGGGAGCTGTTTTTT
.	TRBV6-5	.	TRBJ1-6	CASGRREGRDSPLHF	TGTGCCAGCGGAAGGCGTGAAGGAAGGGATTCACCCCTCCACTTT
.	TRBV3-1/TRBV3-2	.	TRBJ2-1	CASSQVGGSYNEQFF	TGTGCCAGCAGCCAAGTCGGGGGCTCCTACAATGAGCAGTTCTTC
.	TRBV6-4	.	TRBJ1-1	CASGQGNTEAFF	TGTGCCAGCGGGCAGGGGAACACTGAAGCTTTCTTT
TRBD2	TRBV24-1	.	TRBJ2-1	CATSESGGAVYEQFF	TGTGCCACCAGTGAAAGCGGGGGGGCCGTGTATGAGCAGTTCTTC
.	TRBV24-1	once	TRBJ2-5	CATSDLIGDVETQYF	TGTGCCACCAGTGATTTGATAGGAGACGTTGAGACCCAGTACTTC
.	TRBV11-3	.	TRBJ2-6	CASSSSTSGANVLTF	TGTGCCAGCAGCTCCTCAACCTCTGGGGCCAACGTCCTGACTTTC
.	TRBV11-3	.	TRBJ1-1	CASSPGTLGPNTEAFF	TGTGCCAGCAGCCCCGGGACCCTGGGGCCGAACACTGAAGCTTTCTTT
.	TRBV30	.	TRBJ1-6	CAWSKDSTYSPLHF	TGTGCCTGGAGCAAGGACAGCACCTATTCACCCCTCCACTTT
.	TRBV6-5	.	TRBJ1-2	CASSLARTVGRYTF	TGTGCCAGCAGTTTAGCAAGGACAGTCGGTCGGTACACCTTC
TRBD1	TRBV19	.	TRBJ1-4	CASSIGSGQENEKLFF	TGTGCCAGTAGTATAGGATCGGGACAGGAGAATGAAAAACTGTTTTTT
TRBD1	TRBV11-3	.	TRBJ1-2	CASSFPPPGQNYGYTF	TGTGCCAGCAGCTTCCCTCCCCCGGGACAGAACTATGGCTACACCTTC
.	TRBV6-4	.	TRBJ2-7	CASSAPGQRVYEQYF	TGTGCCAGCAGTGCTCCGGGACAGCGGGTCTACGAGCAGTACTTC
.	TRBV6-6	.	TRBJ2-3	CASSDTDTQYF	TGTGCCAGCAGTGACACAGATACGCAGTATTTT
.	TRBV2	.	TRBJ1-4	CASRQGRGTNEKLFF	TGTGCCAGCAGACAGGGACGGGGCACTAATGAAAAACTGTTTTTT
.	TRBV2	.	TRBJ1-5	CASRPGTVNQPQHF	TGTGCCAGCAGGCCCGGGACGGTGAATCAGCCCCAGCATTTT
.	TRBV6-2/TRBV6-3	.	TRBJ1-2	CASSYIRGPYGYTF	TGTGCCAGCAGTTACATTCGAGGTCCCTATGGCTACACCTTC
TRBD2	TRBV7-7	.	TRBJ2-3	CASSPGAGGRTDTQYF	TGTGCCAGCAGCCCAGGAGCGGGGGGTAGGACAGATACGCAGTATTTT
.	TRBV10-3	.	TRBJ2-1	CAIPRDNEQFF	TGTGCCATCCCGAGGGACAATGAGCAGTTCTTC
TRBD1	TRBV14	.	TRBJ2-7	CASSAGGAISF	TGTGCCAGCAGCGCAGGGGGCGCAATCTCCTTC
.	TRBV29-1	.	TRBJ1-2	CSVVQGAGYGYTF	TGCAGCGTTGTACAGGGTGCGGGCTATGGCTACACCTTC
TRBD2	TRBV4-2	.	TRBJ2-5	CASSQDLGGGLYQETQYF	TGTGCCAGCAGCCAAGATTTGGGCGGGGGACTGTACCAAGAGACCCAGTACTTC
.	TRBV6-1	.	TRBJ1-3	CASSEALQGVFSSGNTIYF	TGTGCCAGCAGTGAAGCGCTTCAAGGGGTATTCAGCTCTGGAAACACCATATATTTT
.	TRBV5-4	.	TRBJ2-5	CASSFSQNQETQYF	TGTGCCAGCAGCTTTTCCCAGAACCAAGAGACCCAGTACTTC
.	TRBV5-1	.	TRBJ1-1	CASSRTGNTEAFF	TGCGCCAGCAGTCGGACTGGGAACACTGAAGCTTTCTTT
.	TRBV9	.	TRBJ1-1	CASSKGGTARTEAFF	TGTGCCAGCAGCAAAGGGGGAACCGCAAGAACTGAAGCTTTCTTT
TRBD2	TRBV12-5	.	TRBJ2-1	CASGLVLETSGVGKQFF	TGTGCTAGTGGTTTGGTACTCGAGACTAGCGGGGTTGGGAAGCAGTTCTTC
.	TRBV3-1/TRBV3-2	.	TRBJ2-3	CASSQQDTQYF	TGTGCCAGCAGCCAGCAAGATACGCAGTATTTT
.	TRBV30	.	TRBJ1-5	CAWSRGALENGNQPQHF	TGTGCCTGGAGTAGGGGGGCTTTGGAGAATGGCAATCAGCCCCAGCATTTT
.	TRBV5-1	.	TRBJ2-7	CASSLMGSFEQYF	TGCGCCAGCAGCTTGATGGGGAGCTTCGAGCAGTACTTC
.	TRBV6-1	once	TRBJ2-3	CASSEHNTQYF	TGTGCCAGCAGTGAACACAATACGCAGTATTTT
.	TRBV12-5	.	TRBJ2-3	CASEGRLSTDTQYF	TGTGCTAGTGAAGGACGGCTTAGCACAGATACGCAGTATTTT
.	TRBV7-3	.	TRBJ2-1	CASSSGGDSWDEQFF	TGTGCCAGCAGCTCCGGGGGGGACAGTTGGGATGAGCAGTTCTTC
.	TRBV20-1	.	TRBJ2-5	CSATGTETQYF	TGCAGTGCTACAGGGACAGAGACCCAGTACTTC
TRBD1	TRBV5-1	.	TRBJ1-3	CASSPDRARNTIYF	TGCGCCAGCAGCCCCGACAGGGCTCGAAACACCATATATTTT
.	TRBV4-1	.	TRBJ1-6	CASADRGSSPLHF	TGCGCCAGCGCGGACAGAGGCTCCTCACCCCTCCACTTT
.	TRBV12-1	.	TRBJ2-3	CASSIHRVRSDTQYF	TGTGCCAGCAGCATTCACAGGGTTAGGTCTGATACGCAGTATTTT
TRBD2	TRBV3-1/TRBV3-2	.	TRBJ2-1	CASSQAGGRQNEQFF	TGTGCCAGCAGTCAAGCGGGGGGGCGTCAAAATGAGCAGTTCTTC
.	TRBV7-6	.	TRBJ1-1	CASSLGGESTEAFF	TGTGCCAGCAGCTTAGGGGGCGAGAGCACTGAAGCTTTCTTT
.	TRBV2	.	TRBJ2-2	CASSEQGYDTGELFF	TGTGCCAGCAGTGAACAGGGTTATGACACCGGGGAGCTGTTTTTT
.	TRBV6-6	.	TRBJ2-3	CASGGGPDTQYF	TGTGCCAGCGGGGGGGGGCCTGATACGCAGTATTTT